The T cell receptor beta chain described here comes from a study of cytomegalovirus exposure and HLA in healthy donors. Researchers ran the PCR with 60 Vbeta and 13 Jbeta primers. The data were produced by immunoSEQ multiplex PCR, yet TCRdb's version contains in-frame clones alone and is incomplete. The sample carries 110,000 or so clones, 60% to 85% recorded once. In germline, CDR1 is SNHLY, CDR2 FYNNEI. Trimming removed 4 bases from V and 5 bases from J; junction bases left unmatched: 3. The CDR3 contains 14 residues. This clone was observed once. Its antigen is undetermined. Study outcomes and limitations: Later work associated roughly 17,000 TCR beta sequences with HLA alleles at 0.05 false discovery rate.

The source of this sequence is a woman between 40 and 55 years old in good health and CMV-seropositive. The chain carries TRBV2 and TRBJ2-5; 11 bases are a match to TRBD1. Sequencing used PBMCs. CDR3 coding DNA: TGTGCCAGCAGTGTCGGGACAGGGGGGGAGACCCAGTACTTC. Translating it yields CASSVGTGGETQYF.